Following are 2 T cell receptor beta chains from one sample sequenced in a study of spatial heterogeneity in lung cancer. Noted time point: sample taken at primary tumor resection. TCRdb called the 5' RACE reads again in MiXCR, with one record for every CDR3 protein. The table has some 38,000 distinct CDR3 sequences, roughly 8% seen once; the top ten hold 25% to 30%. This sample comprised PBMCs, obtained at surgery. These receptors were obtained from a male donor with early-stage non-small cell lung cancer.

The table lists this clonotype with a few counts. CDR3 DNA: TGCAGTGCTTTAATGATTGGACTAGGGAGGGCTGAAGCTTTCTTT. It specifies CSALMIGLGRAEAFF. The rearrangement links TRBV20-1 to TRBJ1-1; D uncertain. Germline lookup yields CDR1 DFQATT and CDR2 SNEGSKA (reference sequence). V lost 5 bases to trimming and J lost 6 bases, with 22 bases between them. This CDR3 comprises 15 residues.

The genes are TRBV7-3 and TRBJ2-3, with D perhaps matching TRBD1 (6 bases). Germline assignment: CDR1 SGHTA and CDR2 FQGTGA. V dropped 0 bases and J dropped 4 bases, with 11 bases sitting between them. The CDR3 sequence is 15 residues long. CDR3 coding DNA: TGTGCCAGCAGCTTAACCCAAACAGGGTCAGATACGCAGTATTTT. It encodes CASSLTQTGSDTQYF.